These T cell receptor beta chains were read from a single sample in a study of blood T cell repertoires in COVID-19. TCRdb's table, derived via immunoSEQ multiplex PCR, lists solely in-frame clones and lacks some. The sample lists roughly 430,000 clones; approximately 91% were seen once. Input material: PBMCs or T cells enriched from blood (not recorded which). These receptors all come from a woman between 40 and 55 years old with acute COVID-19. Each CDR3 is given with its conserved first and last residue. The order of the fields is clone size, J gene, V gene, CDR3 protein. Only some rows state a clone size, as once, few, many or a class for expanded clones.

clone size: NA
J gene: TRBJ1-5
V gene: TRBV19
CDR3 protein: CASSITGLEGQPQHF

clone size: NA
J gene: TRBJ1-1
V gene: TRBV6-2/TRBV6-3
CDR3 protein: CASSYTPNTEAFF

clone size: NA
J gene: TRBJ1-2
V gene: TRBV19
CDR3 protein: CASAPTGRTYGYTF

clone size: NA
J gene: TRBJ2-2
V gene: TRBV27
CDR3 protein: CASSIVSGGNTGELFF

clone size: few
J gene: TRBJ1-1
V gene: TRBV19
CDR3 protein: CASSSQRASSGTEAFF

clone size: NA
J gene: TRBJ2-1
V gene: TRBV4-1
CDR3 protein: CASSKTLGGGLNNEQFF

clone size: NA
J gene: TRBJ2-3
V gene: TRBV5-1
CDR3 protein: CASSLPSGGEVEDTQYF

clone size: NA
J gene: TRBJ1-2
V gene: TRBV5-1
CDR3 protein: CASSFSLSGEGYTF

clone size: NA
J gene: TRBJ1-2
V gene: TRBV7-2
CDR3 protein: CASSRPTGTGYGYTF

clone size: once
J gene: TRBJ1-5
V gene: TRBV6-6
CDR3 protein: CASSSGRWQPQHF

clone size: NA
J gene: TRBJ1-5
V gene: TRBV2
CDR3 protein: CASSADSHNQPQHF

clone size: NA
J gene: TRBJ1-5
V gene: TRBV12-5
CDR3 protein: CASGSDGLNQPQHF

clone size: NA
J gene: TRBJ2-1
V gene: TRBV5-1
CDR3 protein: CASSLEGHNNEQFF

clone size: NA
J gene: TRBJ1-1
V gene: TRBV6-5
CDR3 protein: CASQEGYTEAFF

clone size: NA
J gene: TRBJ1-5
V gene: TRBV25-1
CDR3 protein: CASSEDGSQPQHF

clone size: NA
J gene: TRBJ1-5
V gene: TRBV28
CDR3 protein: CASSLRGTQPQHF

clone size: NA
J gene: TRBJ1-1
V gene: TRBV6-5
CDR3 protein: CASSSTGRRNTEAFF

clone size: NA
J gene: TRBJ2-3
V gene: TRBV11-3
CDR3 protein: CASTFSGKRTDTQYF

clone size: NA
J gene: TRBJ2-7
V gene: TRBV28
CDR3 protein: CASSGGYEQYF

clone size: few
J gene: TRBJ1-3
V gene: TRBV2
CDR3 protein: CASSDPGQGSGNTIYF

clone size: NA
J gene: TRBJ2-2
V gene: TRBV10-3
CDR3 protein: CAISDRTGGGKAGELFF

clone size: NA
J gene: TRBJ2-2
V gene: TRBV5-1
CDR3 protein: CASSRGQNTGELFF

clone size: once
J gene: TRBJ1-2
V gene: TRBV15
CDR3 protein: CATSRDVKGGYGYTF

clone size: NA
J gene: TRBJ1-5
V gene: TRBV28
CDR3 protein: CASSFPGANGQPQHF

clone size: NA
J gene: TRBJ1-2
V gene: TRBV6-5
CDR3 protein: CASSYSSSDKFYGYTF

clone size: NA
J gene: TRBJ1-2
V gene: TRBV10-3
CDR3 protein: CAIRSDRGDYGYTF

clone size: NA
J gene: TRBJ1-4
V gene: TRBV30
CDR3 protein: CAWSGGRATNEKLFF

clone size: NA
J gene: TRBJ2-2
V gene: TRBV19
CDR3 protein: CASSMQQGIGELFF

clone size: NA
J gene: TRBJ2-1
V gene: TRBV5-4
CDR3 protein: CASSGGRRYNEQFF

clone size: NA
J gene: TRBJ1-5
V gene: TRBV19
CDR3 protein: CASSIGPGGGQPQHF

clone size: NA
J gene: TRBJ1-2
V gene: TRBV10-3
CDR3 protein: CAISTTGRYGYTF